Following are 26 T cell receptor beta chains from one sample sequenced in a study of shared T cell receptors in the human thymus. Some clones are missing from TCRdb's copy, which holds only in-frame ones; the method was immunoSEQ multiplex PCR. The data show 600,000 to 900,000 clones, with approximately 85% seen just once and more than 0.008% held by the top ten. These data also formed part of another study, on human thymus T cells.

Sequences were obtained from thymocytes. These receptor sequences come from a girl under three years old with a congenital heart defect.

The rearrangement links TRBV14 to TRBJ1-4, with a weak D call TRBD1 (6 bases). Trimming took 3 bases from V and 8 from J, leaving 16 bases between them. CDR1 is SGHDN, CDR2 FVKESK, per germline. The CDR3 is made up of 15 amino acids. The CDR3 protein is CASSHLSDSDEKLFF. CDR3 nucleotide sequence: TGTGCCAGCAGCCACCTCTCGGACAGCGACGAAAAACTGTTTTTT.

The chain employs TRBV2 and TRBJ1-1; D possibly corresponds to TRBD1 (5 bases). The CDR3 runs to 15 residues. Trimming stripped 9 bases from V and 3 bases from J, with 20 bases between. Germline V gene data show CDR1 as SNHLY and CDR2 as FYNNEI. CDR3 sequence: CARTGQGGLDTEAFF. CDR3 DNA: TGTGCCAGAACGGGGCAGGGAGGGTTAGACACTGAAGCTTTCTTT.

This chain uses TRBV5-1 with TRBJ2-1, with D maybe TRBD2 (5 bases). The CDR3 runs to 15 residues. CDR1 and CDR2 (germline): SGHRS, YFSETQ. V lost 2 bases, J lost 1 base, and 10 bases lay in between. CDR3 loop: CASSFGVSSYNEQFF. In nucleotides, the CDR3 is TGCGCCAGCAGCTTCGGGGTGTCTTCCTACAATGAGCAGTTCTTC.

The chain recombines TRBV10-3 with TRBJ1-1; TRBD1 matches 9 bases. Germline CDR1 and CDR2: ENHRY and SYGVKD. Trimming removed 8 bases from V and 11 bases from J; junction bases left unmatched: 6. The CDR3 covers 11 residues. CDR3 protein: CAIQTGGAAFF. CDR3 in DNA: TGTGCCATCCAGACAGGGGGTGCGGCTTTCTTT.

The chain links TRBV27 to TRBJ1-2; TRBD1 matches 9 bases. Germline CDR1 MNHEY, CDR2 SMNVEV (reference sequence). J gave up 4 bases and V 2 bases, and 8 bases lay outside the gene matches. The CDR3 loop spans 16 amino acids. The CDR3 nucleotides are TGTGCCAGCAGTTTAACGCGGGACAGGGACCCCTATGGCTACACCTTC. It codes for CASSLTRDRDPYGYTF.

The V gene is TRBV6-5, the J gene TRBJ1-2; no firm D call. Germline lookup yields CDR1 MNHEY and CDR2 SVGAGI. Deletions cut 5 bases from V and 5 bases from J, with 15 bases between. The CDR3 loop spans 14 amino acids. The CDR3 coding sequence is TGTGCCAGCAGTGTTCAACCGTCGACATATGGCTACACCTTC. Protein sequence: CASSVQPSTYGYTF.

There are a few counts of this clone. The rearrangement links TRBV6-5 to TRBJ2-7; 8 bases agree with TRBD1. Per germline, CDR1 MNHEY and CDR2 SVGAGI. Unmatched junction bases numbered 10, after V lost 6 bases and J lost 3 bases. There are 15 residues in the CDR3. In DNA, the CDR3 is TGTGCCAGCAGACCTCCGGGACAGGTCATCTACGAGCAGTACTTC. Translated: CASRPPGQVIYEQYF.

The chain recombines TRBV18 with TRBJ2-1; 9 bases map to TRBD1. The germline V gene encodes CDR1 KGHSH and CDR2 LQKENI. V lost 0 bases and J lost 8; bases outside the gene matches: 11. This CDR3 has 17 amino acids. The CDR3 spells CASSPPPGTGFRDEQFF. In DNA form, the CDR3 reads TGTGCCAGCTCACCACCGCCCGGGACAGGGTTCAGGGATGAGCAGTTCTTC.

This clone came up a few times. V usage is TRBV30 and J usage is TRBJ1-2, with D possibly being TRBD1 (6 bases). The CDR3 is 16 residues long. Germline CDR1 GTSNPN, CDR2 SVGIG (reference sequence). Trimming took 1 base from V and 0 from J, leaving 15 bases between them. The chain's CDR3 is CAWSGRTDGPNYGYTF. CDR3 nucleotides: TGTGCCTGGAGTGGGAGGACAGATGGGCCTAACTATGGCTACACCTTC.

Points on this clone: One junction end disagrees with the germline gene, perhaps due to a read error. In nucleotides, the CDR3 is TGCGCCAGCAAGGGAAAGGACAGGGAATACCTCGCTAAAACATTTGGCTTC. This gives the protein CASKGKDREYLAKTFGF. The chain recombines TRBV10-1 with TRBJ2-4, with 8 bases that match TRBD1. CDR3 length equals 17 residues. Germline V gene sequence: CDR1 WNHNN, CDR2 SYGVQD (reference sequence).

The chain joins TRBV5-6 to TRBJ1-4; a possible D gene is TRBD1 (6 bases). The CDR3 extends over 15 amino acids. In germline, CDR1 is SGHDT, CDR2 YYEEEE. V lost 0 bases, J lost 5 bases, and 11 bases lay in between. The CDR3 DNA reads TGTGCCAGCAGCTTGGTTGGACAGCCAAATGAAAAACTGTTTTTT. As protein: CASSLVGQPNEKLFF.

Only one count was recorded for this clone. V and J are TRBV15 and TRBJ1-2, with D possibly being TRBD1 (5 bases). CDR3 size: 16 residues. The germline CDR1 and CDR2 sequences are LNHNV and YYDKDF (reference sequence). Trimming pared 5 bases from V and 2 bases from J, leaving 18 bases between. The chain's CDR3 is CATSRSGGGRNYGYTF. The DNA of the CDR3 is TGTGCCACCAGCCGATCGGGCGGGGGGAGGAACTATGGCTACACCTTC.

This sequence joins TRBV6-5 and TRBJ2-7; D gene uncertain. CDR1 and CDR2 from the germline V gene are MNHEY and SVGAGI. This CDR3 comprises 14 residues. With 5 bases removed from V and 2 bases from J, the gap between germline ends came to 13 bases. The CDR3 region is CASSESTSPYEQYF. DNA of the CDR3: TGTGCCAGCAGTGAAAGTACATCTCCCTACGAGCAGTACTTC.

Here the CDR3 DNA reads TGTGCCAGCAGCCCGCCCCGGGGAGCCGTTCCAGAGACCCAGTACTTC. This gives the protein CASSPPRGAVPETQYF. This chain connects TRBV5-5 to TRBJ2-5; tentative D call: TRBD2 (5 bases). V was cut by 4 bases and J by 4 bases, with 20 bases left in between. Germline lookup yields CDR1 SGHKS and CDR2 YYEKEE (reference sequence). CDR3 length equals 16 residues.

This clone was observed a few times. The junction does not match germline at one end; this may be a read error. J is TRBJ1-3 and V is TRBV30, with TRBD1 identical over 8 bases. The CDR3 is 12 amino acids. Per germline, CDR1 GTSNPN and CDR2 SVGIG (reference sequence). The CDR3, as DNA: TGCTATTCACAGGGGGGTGGAAACACCATATATTTT. Its protein product is CYSQGGGNTIYF.

This clone was detected once. Within the sample, other DNA sequences also encode this same CDR3. This sequence joins TRBV6-5 and TRBJ1-5; tentatively, D is TRBD1 (6 bases). V dropped 2 bases and J dropped 5 bases, with 10 bases sitting between them. The CDR3 has 14 amino acids. Looked up from germline, CDR1 is MNHEY and CDR2 is SVGAGI. The CDR3 region is CASSYSPGDQPQHF. The CDR3 nucleotides are TGTGCCAGCAGTTACAGTCCAGGGGATCAGCCCCAGCATTTT.

The gene calls are TRBV5-6 and TRBJ1-6; D is perhaps TRBD1 (5 bases). V lost 0 bases, J lost 6 bases, and 10 bases lay in between. The CDR3 runs 15 residues. Germline CDR1 reads SGHDT; CDR2 reads YYEEEE. CDR3 sequence reads: CASSLVSQGNSPLHF. The DNA for the CDR3 is TGTGCCAGCAGCTTGGTGTCGCAGGGTAATTCACCCCTCCACTTT. Full variable domain (outside the CDR3, taken from reference TRBV5-6 and TRBJ1-6): DAGVTQSPTHLIKTRGQQVTLRCSPKSGHDTVSWYQQALGQGPQFIFQYYEEEERQRGNFPDRFSGHQFPNYSSELNVNALLLGDSALYLCASSLVSQGNSPLHFGNGTRLTVT.

The chain has TRBV15 and TRBJ1-5; no definite D call. From germline, CDR1 is LNHNV and CDR2 YYDKDF (reference sequence). The CDR3 contains 18 residues. V was clipped by 0 bases and J by 2 bases, with 17 bases between them. In DNA, the CDR3 is TGTGCCACCAGCAGAGAAGGGAGGGCCCCGCGGGGCAATCAGCCCCAGCATTTT. Translation: CATSREGRAPRGNQPQHF.

In its sample, this clone was seen once. CDR3: CASSPTPTSGGADTQYF. CDR3 nucleotides: TGCGCCAGCAGCCCGACCCCAACTAGCGGGGGGGCAGATACGCAGTATTTT. The chain joins TRBV5-1 to TRBJ2-3; 13 nucleotides line up with TRBD2. Trimming at V came to 4 bases and at J to 4 bases, leaving 9 bases not matched to a gene. Germline V gene data show CDR1 as SGHRS and CDR2 as YFSETQ. CDR3 length: 17 amino acids.

This clone was counted only a few times. This chain uses TRBV5-1 with TRBJ1-2, with 9 bases fitting TRBD1. The CDR3 extends over 14 amino acids. Germline CDR1 is SGHRS and CDR2 is YFSETQ. Germline trimming cut 4 bases from V and 8 bases from J; bases unmatched to any gene: 9. The CDR3 here is CASSVGGQGSGYTF. As DNA, the CDR3 is TGCGCCAGCAGCGTGGGGGGACAGGGTAGCGGCTACACCTTC.

The chain couples TRBV7-6 to TRBJ2-5; TRBD2 aligns across 13 bases. Germline CDR1 is SGHVS and CDR2 is FNYEAQ. CDR3 length equals 17 residues. J gave up 5 bases and V 3 bases, and 9 bases lay outside the gene matches. The CDR3 is CASSLRTSGGYRETQYF. DNA of the CDR3: TGTGCCAGCAGCTTGAGGACTAGCGGGGGTTATAGGGAGACCCAGTACTTC.

The V call is TRBV6-1, the J call TRBJ1-2; a weak D match, TRBD1 (6 bases). Germline-derived CDR1 and CDR2 are MNHNS and SASEGT. V lost 3 bases to trimming and J lost 5 bases, with 16 bases between them. The length of the CDR3 is 15 residues. The DNA for the CDR3 is TGTGCCAGCAGTGAGCATCCAGGGGATGCTTATGGCTACACCTTC. Amino acids: CASSEHPGDAYGYTF.

The chain has TRBV19 and TRBJ2-2, with D perhaps TRBD1 (5 bases). This CDR3 region has 17 residues. Deletions cut 3 bases from V and 6 bases from J, with 20 bases between. CDR1 and CDR2 from the germline V gene are LNHDA and SQIVND (reference sequence). The chain's CDR3 is CASSIHPNPLGAGELFF. DNA for the CDR3: TGTGCCAGTAGTATCCACCCAAACCCGCTAGGGGCCGGGGAGCTGTTTTTT.

The chain recombines TRBV19 with TRBJ2-3; D perhaps matches TRBD1 (6 bases). V was shortened by 10 bases and J by 6 bases, with 17 bases between the two germline ends. Germline V gives CDR1 LNHDA, CDR2 SQIVND (reference sequence). There are 13 residues in the CDR3. DNA of the CDR3: TGTGCCACAACAGGGCTTGCTGGGGATACGCAGTATTTT. Translated, it gives CATTGLAGDTQYF.

This clone was counted once. The chain couples TRBV4-2 to TRBJ1-1; D gene uncertain. Between the trimmed V and J ends, which lost 0 bases and 1 base, there was a span of 12 bases. The CDR3 extends over 16 amino acids. Germline V gene sequence: CDR1 LGHNA, CDR2 YNFKEQ. The CDR3 protein is CASSQDVGAGNTEAFF. The CDR3 nucleotides are TGTGCCAGCAGCCAAGATGTGGGTGCGGGGAACACTGAAGCTTTCTTT.

This chain uses TRBV5-8 with TRBJ2-1, with TRBD2 as a possible D gene (7 bases). This CDR3 contains 16 residues. Germline V gene data show CDR1 as SGHTS and CDR2 as YDEGEE. The V end lost 0 bases, the J end lost 5 bases, and 15 bases lay between the germline ends. CDR3 amino acids: CASSLDGGGPNNEQFF. The CDR3 region has the DNA TGTGCCAGCAGCTTGGATGGGGGGGGCCCCAACAATGAGCAGTTCTTC.